The clone carrying this T cell receptor beta chain showed up just once. Its antigen is unknown. As handled by the study authors: The study built a papillary thyroid cancer distant-metastasis classifier from CDR3 differences across clinicopathological groups. Using MiXCR, TCRdb re-called clones from the PCR reads. TCRdb's processing, not the authors' own work, is the source of the V and J calls. The table lists around 7,100 clones, 34% of them singletons. This entry is derived from a study of metastatic and nonmetastatic thyroid tumors. Regarding the study as a whole: For both blood and tumor, malignant thyroid tumors reportedly showed significantly higher TCR beta diversity than benign nodules did.

Germline V gene data show CDR1 as GTSNPN and CDR2 as SVGIG (reference sequence). V gave up 5 bases and J gave up 3 bases; unmatched junction bases: 3. The CDR3 runs to 13 residues. No treatment had been given to any patient before thyroid surgery. The sequenced sample consisted of adjacent normal tissue. The chain carries TRBV30 and TRBJ2-7, with 11 bases matching TRBD2. This clonotype was sampled from a female donor with papillary thyroid cancer or a benign thyroid nodule (not recorded which). Some clones in this sample may be carry-over from other donors' samples. DNA for the CDR3: TGTGCCTGGGCTAGCGGGGGGCACTACGAGCAGTACTTC. This gives the protein CAWASGGHYEQYF.